This T cell receptor (beta chain) was retrieved from a study of T cells in Graves' hyperthyroidism and ophthalmopathy. The study's findings and limits: Researchers found most expanded thyroid clonotypes above 0.001 in blood as well.

Amplified TCR beta CDR3 regions came from RNA transcripts. The HTBI primer set drove a first-round RT-PCR of the TCR CDR3. TCRdb called the multiplex PCR reads again in MiXCR, with one record for every CDR3 protein. The sample contains around 280,000 distinct CDR3 sequences, about 13% of which appear only once. The sample holds many counts of this clonotype. Its antigen is unknown. Exclusion followed for patients with uncontrolled infection, other autoimmune disease, pregnancy or lactation. Thyroid ultrasound and orbital computed tomography, with clinical symptoms and serum thyroxine and TRAb, informed diagnoses. Germline loops: CDR1 SNHLY, CDR2 FYNNEI. The CDR3 has 14 amino acids. The V and J ends lost 1 base and 3 bases respectively, with 9 bases between them.

The sequence came from a woman in her thirties or forties with Graves' hyperthyroidism. The specimen was blood. The chain employs TRBV2 and TRBJ1-2; D call uncertain. CDR3 protein: CASSEDPAYYGYTF. Here the CDR3 DNA reads TGTGCCAGCAGTGAAGACCCAGCTTACTATGGCTACACCTTC.